This paragraph reports one T cell receptor (beta chain). This clonotype turned up a few times. Its antigen has not been determined. Base qualities were left out, and no much larger clone turns up one base away. CDR3 length: 13 amino acids, cysteine to phenylalanine. Only the CDR3 DNA is retained, 39 bases long and in frame from the first base. Trimming removed 8 bases from V and 8 bases from J, leaving 18 bases between the germline ends. The germline V gene encodes CDR1 MNHEY and CDR2 SVGAGI. Reads for this sample came from an Illumina NovaSeq 6000. TCRalpha and TCRbeta cDNA libraries were built by 5'RACE with constant-segment primers, adding sample barcodes and unique molecular identifiers. Trizol reagent was used to extract RNA from every sample. Library amplification was performed in two PCR steps, and a second sample barcode and Illumina TruSeq adapters were introduced in the second step. Sequencing of libraries was performed on an Illumina NovaSeq with 2 x 150 bp paired-end reads. The source study handled its data this way. Reads were demultiplexed and collapsed into UMI-guided consensus sequences with migec v1.2.7. Using mixcr v2.1.11, UMI consensuses were aligned to TRA and TRB V and J templates and then assembled into clonotypes. A clonotype was counted as expanded or contracted only when both edgeR and NoisET called the clonotype significant, with the noise models trained on biological replicates. edgeR calls used a false discovery rate-adjusted p below 0.01 and a log2 fold-change threshold of 1. PCA with hierarchical clustering of max-normalized trajectories of the 1000 most abundant clonotypes was used as exploratory dynamics analysis. Each responding clone was given a CD4 or CD8 phenotype based on the CD4+ and CD8+ repertoires, which had been sequenced separately. Using fastp trimming at Q25 and MiXCR clonotype assembly, TCRdb reanalyzed the public sequencing data and kept in-frame beta chains. All rows with the same CDR3 protein become a single entry with the most common DNA and genes. TCRdb's processing, not the authors', yielded these V and J calls. This sample has about 560,000 distinct CDR3 sequences in its table, and 18% of those were observed once. The top ten hold more than 10% of the sample.

Ficoll-Paque density gradient centrifugation was used to isolate PBMCs. This entry belongs to a study of T-cell memory formation after mild COVID-19 (dated by TCRdb to the early 2020s). With regard to the full study: TCR sequence clusters from the two donors were found to be largely donor specific. In two donors, T-cell clones that expanded and contracted after mild COVID-19 were tracked by sequencing TCRalpha and TCRbeta repertoires over time. Two young, previously healthy adult volunteers made up the cohort, one male and one female. The research as a whole found: Clones contracting from day 15 to 85 had balanced CD4/CD8 phenotypes, while a second wave expanding from day 15 to 37 was biased towards CD4+. The detection of some responding clones in pre-infection memory suggests that pre-existing cross-reactive memory T cells joined the SARS-CoV-2 response. SARS-CoV-2 specificity was not confirmed for the second-wave clones peaking on day 37. Contracting CD4+ clones were located mainly in the CM and EM memory subsets, whereas CD8+ clones were found to be enriched in EMRA. Only a couple of mild cases were covered in the study, and larger cohorts including severe cases with pre-infection samples were considered necessary.

This TCR came from an adult woman who had mild COVID-19 (a few samples of this study predate the infection). The sample titles of this study are shuffled in the database, so cell type and time point are left out; the donor was told from shared clones. The chain couples TRBV6-5 to TRBJ1-2; perhaps TRBD1 is the D gene, with 5 bases matching. The specimen was PBMCs or a T cell subset sorted from them (not recorded which). The CDR3 protein sequence reads: CASLRIGGGGYTF. The bases read TGTGCCAGCCTACGAATCGGGGGAGGAGGCTACACCTTC.